The clone carrying this T cell receptor (beta chain) was recorded a few times. With 3 bases removed from V and 4 bases from J, the gap between germline ends came to 15 bases. Looked up from germline, CDR1 is SGDLS and CDR2 is YYNGEE. This CDR3 comprises 15 residues. In the original processing: Amplified reference gene primers provided the basis for estimating nucleated cell counts. Clones were read by immunoSEQ multiplex PCR, and TCRdb kept only the in-frame ones, dropping some. The DNA gave D and trimming, while V, J and clone size come from that table. In the table there are roughly 200,000 clones, 84% of which are singletons. The data are from a study of blood T cell repertoires in COVID-19. About the research overall: The samples span acute and convalescent COVID-19 from the United States, Italy and Spain. PBMCs, B-cell-depleted T cells, or T cells were the source of the cDNA or gDNA that made up the material.

The TCR originated in a woman in her 70s with active or convalescent COVID-19. This sequence joins TRBV9 and TRBJ2-3; TRBD2 is a possible D gene (6 bases). The material sequenced was peripheral blood. The chain's CDR3 is CASSAILAYADTQYF. As DNA, the CDR3 is TGTGCCAGCAGCGCGATACTAGCATATGCAGATACGCAGTATTTT.